This paragraph reports one TCR beta chain. Its target is not known. This specimen comes from a study of graft-versus-host responses after intestinal transplantation. CDR3 length: 20 amino acids. Germline V gives CDR1 MGHRA, CDR2 YSYEKL. V dropped 0 bases and J dropped 2; count of bases not matched to a gene: 14. Sequencing used immunoSEQ multiplex PCR; TCRdb keeps in-frame clones, though not all of them. Altogether around 90,000 clones are present, about 93% being singletons, with the ten largest covering around 0.49%. The TCR originated in a human donor who received an intestinal transplant. The genes are TRBV4-1 and TRBJ2-3, with 10 bases identical to TRBD2. The sample consisted of unstimulated CD8+ T cells sorted from spleen or lymph node cells, taken before intestinal transplant. CDR3 sequence: CASSQEHPVASGSHTDTQYF. The CDR3 nucleotides read TGCGCCAGCAGCCAAGAGCATCCCGTGGCTAGCGGGAGTCACACAGATACGCAGTATTTT.